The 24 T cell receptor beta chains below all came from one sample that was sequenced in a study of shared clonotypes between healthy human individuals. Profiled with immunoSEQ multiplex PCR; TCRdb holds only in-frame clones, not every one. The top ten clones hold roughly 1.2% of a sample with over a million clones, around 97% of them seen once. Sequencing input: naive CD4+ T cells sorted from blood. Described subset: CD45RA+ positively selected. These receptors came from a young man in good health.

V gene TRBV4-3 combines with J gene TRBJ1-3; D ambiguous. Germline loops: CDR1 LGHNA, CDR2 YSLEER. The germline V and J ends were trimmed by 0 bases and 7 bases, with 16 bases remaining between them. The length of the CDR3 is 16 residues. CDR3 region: CASSQDHFTRWNTIYF. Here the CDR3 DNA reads TGCGCCAGCAGCCAAGATCATTTCACTCGCTGGAACACCATATATTTT.

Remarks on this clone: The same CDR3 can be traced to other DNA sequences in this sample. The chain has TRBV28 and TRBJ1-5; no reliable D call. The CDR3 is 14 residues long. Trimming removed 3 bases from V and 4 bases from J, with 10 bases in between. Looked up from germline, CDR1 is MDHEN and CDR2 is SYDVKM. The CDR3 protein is CASSFSGSNQPQHF. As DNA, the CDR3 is TGTGCCAGCAGTTTTAGTGGGTCAAATCAGCCCCAGCATTTT.

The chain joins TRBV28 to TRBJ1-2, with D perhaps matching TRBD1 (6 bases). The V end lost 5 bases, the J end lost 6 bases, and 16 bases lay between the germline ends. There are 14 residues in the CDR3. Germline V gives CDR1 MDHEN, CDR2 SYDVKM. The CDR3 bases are TGTGCCAGCAGTCAGCCCGGGGGGGGCGATGGCTACACCTTC. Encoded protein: CASSQPGGGDGYTF.

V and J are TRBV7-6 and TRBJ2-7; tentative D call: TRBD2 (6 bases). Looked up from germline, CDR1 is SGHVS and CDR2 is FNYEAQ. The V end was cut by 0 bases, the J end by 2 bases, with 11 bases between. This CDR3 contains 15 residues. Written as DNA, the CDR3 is TGTGCCAGCAGCTTAGCTGGTAGCGGTGCCTACGAGCAGTACTTC. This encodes CASSLAGSGAYEQYF. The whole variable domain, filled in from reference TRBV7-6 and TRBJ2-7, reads GAGVSQSPRYKVTKRGQDVALRCDPISGHVSLYWYRQALGQGPEFLTYFNYEAQQDKSGLPNDRFSAERPEGSISTLTIQRTEQRDSAMYRCASSLAGSGAYEQYFGPGTRLTVT.

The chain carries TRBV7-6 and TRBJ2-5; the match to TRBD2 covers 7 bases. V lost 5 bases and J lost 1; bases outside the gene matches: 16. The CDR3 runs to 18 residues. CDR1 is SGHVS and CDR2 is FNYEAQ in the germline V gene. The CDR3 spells CASSGPAGPVRGQETQYF. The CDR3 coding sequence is TGTGCCAGCAGCGGGCCAGCGGGACCAGTGCGGGGCCAAGAGACCCAGTACTTC.

The CDR3 sequence: CASSLAGVGGSYNEQFF. The CDR3 DNA reads as TGTGCCAGCAGTCTAGCGGGAGTTGGGGGATCCTACAATGAGCAGTTCTTC. The rearrangement links TRBV9 to TRBJ2-1; 10 nucleotides match TRBD2. Germline V gene data show CDR1 as SGDLS and CDR2 as YYNGEE. The junction had 9 bases not matched to a gene; V was cut back by 5 bases and J by 1 base. The CDR3 totals 17 residues.

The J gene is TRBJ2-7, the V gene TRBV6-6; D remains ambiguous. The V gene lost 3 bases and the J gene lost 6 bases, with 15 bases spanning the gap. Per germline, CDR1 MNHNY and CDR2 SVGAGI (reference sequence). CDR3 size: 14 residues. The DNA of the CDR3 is TGTGCCAGCAGTTATGGGGTCGGACGCAGCGAGCAGTACTTC. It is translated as CASSYGVGRSEQYF.

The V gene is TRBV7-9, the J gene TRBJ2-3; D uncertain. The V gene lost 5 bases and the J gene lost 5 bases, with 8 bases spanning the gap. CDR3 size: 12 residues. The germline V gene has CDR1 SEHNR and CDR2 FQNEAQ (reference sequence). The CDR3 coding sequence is TGTGCCAGCAGCCACGAAATAGATACGCAGTATTTT. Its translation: CASSHEIDTQYF.

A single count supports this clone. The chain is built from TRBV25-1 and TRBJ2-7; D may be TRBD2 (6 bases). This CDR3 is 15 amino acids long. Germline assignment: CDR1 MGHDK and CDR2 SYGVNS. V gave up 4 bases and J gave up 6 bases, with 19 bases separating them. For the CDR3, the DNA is TGTGCCAGCAGTGGGGATTTGACTAGTTGGGGCGAGCAGTACTTC. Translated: CASSGDLTSWGEQYF.

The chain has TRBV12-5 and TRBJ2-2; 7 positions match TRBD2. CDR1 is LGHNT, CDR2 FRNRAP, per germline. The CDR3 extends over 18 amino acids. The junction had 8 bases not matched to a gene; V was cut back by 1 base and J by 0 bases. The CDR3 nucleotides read TGTGCTAGTGGTTTGGGGTACCCGGGACTAACGAACACCGGGGAGCTGTTTTTT. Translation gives CASGLGYPGLTNTGELFF.

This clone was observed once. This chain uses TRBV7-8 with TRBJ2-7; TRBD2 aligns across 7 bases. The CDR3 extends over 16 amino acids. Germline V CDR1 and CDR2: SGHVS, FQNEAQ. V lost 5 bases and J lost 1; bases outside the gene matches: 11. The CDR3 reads CASSTLLATPSYEQYF. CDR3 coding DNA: TGTGCCAGCAGCACCTTACTAGCGACCCCTTCCTACGAGCAGTACTTC.

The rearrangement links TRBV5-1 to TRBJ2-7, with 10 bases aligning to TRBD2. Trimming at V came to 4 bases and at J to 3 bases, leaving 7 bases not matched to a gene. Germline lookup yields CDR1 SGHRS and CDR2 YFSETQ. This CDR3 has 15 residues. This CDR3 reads CASSAQREGRYEQYF. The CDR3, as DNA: TGCGCCAGCAGCGCCCAGCGGGAGGGCCGCTACGAGCAGTACTTC.

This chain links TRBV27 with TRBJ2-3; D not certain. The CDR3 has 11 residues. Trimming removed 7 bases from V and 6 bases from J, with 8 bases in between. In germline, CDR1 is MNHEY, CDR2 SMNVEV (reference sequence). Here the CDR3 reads CASTFLDTQYF. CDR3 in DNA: TGTGCCAGCACTTTCTTGGATACGCAGTATTTT.

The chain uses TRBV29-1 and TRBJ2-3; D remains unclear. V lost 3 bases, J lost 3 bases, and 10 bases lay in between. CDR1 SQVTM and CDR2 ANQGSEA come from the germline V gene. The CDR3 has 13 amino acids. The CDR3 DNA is TGCAGCGTTGACGGAGCAGCGACAGATACGCAGTATTTT. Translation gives CSVDGAATDTQYF.

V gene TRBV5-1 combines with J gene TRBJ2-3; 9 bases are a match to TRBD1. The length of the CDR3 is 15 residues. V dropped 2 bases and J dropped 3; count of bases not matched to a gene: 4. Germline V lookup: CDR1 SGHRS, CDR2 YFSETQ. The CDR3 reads CASSFLTGGTDTQYF. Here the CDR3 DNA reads TGCGCCAGCAGCTTTCTGACAGGGGGAACAGATACGCAGTATTTT.

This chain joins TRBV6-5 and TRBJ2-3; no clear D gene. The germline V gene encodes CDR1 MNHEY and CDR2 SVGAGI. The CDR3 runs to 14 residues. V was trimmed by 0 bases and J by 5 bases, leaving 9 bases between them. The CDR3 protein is CASSYSRALDTQYF. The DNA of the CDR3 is TGTGCCAGCAGTTACTCCCGGGCGTTAGATACGCAGTATTTT.

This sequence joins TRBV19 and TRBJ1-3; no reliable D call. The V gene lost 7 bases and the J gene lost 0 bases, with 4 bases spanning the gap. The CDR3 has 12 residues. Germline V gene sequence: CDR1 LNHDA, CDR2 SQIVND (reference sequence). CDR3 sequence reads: CASITSGNTIYF. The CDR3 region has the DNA TGTGCCAGTATTACCTCTGGAAACACCATATATTTT.

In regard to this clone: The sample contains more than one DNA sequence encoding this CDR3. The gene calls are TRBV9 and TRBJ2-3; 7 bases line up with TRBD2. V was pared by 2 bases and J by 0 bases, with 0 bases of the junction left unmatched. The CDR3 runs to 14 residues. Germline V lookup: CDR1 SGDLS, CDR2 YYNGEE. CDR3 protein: CASSVSGSTDTQYF. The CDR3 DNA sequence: TGTGCCAGCAGCGTTAGCGGGAGCACAGATACGCAGTATTTT.

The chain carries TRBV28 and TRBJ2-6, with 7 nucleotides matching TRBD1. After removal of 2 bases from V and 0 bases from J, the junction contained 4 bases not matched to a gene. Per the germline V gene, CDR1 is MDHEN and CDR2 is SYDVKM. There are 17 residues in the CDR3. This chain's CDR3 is CASSLTGQISGANVLTF. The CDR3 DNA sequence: TGTGCCAGCAGTTTAACGGGACAGATCTCTGGGGCCAACGTCCTGACTTTC.

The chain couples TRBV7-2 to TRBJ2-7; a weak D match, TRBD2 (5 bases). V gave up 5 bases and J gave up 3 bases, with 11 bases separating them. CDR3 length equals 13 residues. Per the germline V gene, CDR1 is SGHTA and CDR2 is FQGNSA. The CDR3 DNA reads TGTGCCAGCAGCGGTCAGGCGGGCTACGAGCAGTACTTC. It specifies CASSGQAGYEQYF.

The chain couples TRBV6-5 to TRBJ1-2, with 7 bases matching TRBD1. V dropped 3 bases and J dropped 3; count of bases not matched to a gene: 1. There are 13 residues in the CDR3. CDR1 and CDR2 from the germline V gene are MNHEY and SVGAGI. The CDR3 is CASSYTGDYGYTF. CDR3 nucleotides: TGTGCCAGCAGTTATACAGGGGACTATGGCTACACCTTC.

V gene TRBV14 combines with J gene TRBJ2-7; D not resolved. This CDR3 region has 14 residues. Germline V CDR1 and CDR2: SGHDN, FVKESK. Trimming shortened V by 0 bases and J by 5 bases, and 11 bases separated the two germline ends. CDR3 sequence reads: CASSQDNVLNEQYF. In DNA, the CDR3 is TGTGCCAGCAGCCAAGATAATGTTCTGAACGAGCAGTACTTC. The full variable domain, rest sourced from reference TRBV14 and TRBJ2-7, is EAGVTQFPSHSVIEKGQTVTLRCDPISGHDNLYWYRRVMGKEIKFLLHFVKESKQDESGMPNNRFLAERTGGTYSTLKVQPAELEDSGVYFCASSQDNVLNEQYFGPGTRLTVT.

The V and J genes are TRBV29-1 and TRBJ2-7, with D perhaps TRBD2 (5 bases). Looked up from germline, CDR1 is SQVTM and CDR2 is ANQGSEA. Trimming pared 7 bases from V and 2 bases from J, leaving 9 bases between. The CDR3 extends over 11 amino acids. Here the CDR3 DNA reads TGCAGCGCGGGATCGCCCTACGAGCAGTACTTC. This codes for CSAGSPYEQYF.

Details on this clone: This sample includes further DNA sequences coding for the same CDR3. CDR3 in DNA: TGTGCCAGCAGTTTGCGAGCCGAGCAGTACTTC. It is translated as CASSLRAEQYF. The J gene is TRBJ2-7, the V gene TRBV6-6, with D unresolved. Germline lookup yields CDR1 MNHNY and CDR2 SVGAGI (reference sequence). The V gene lost 4 bases and the J gene lost 6 bases, with 7 bases spanning the gap. This CDR3 is built from 11 residues.